This TCR beta chain stems from a study of cytomegalovirus exposure and HLA in healthy donors. Overall study context: The 500 to 750 first-cohort repertoires and the 95 to 150 validation repertoires shared the same platform, a later analysis reported.

Whole-study findings and limits: First-cohort TCR clusters were later found to tend to co-occur in the roughly 130 validation repertoires. Reportedly, cytomegalovirus status was diagnosed with high sensitivity and specificity.

Remarks on this clone: The antigen is not known.

TCRdb's copy holds only in-frame clones and misses some; the assay was immunoSEQ multiplex PCR. The sample holds 120,000 or so clones; approximately 88% are singletons and the top ten take more than 1.5%. The CDR3 covers 13 residues. The germline gives CDR1 KGHSH, CDR2 LQKENI. Trimming shortened V by 2 bases and J by 6 bases, and 11 bases separated the two germline ends. Separation from the 666-subject first cohort characterized the approximately 120-subject validation cohort, to which the donors belonged. Sequenced input: PBMCs. V gene TRBV18 combines with J gene TRBJ2-7; the D gene is possibly TRBD2 (6 bases). The sequence was collected from a woman aged 18-30 years in good health and CMV-seronegative. CDR3: CASSPGTDREQYF. CDR3 in DNA: TGTGCCAGCTCACCAGGGACTGACCGCGAGCAGTACTTC.